This T cell receptor beta chain is from a study of blood T cell repertoires in COVID-19. Study-wide background: COVID-19 samples from acute and convalescent phases originated in the United States, Italy and Spain. T cells, B-cell-depleted T cells, or PBMCs provided the cDNA or gDNA that served as material.

As handled by the study authors: Using reference gene primer amplification, nucleated cell counts were estimated. Data came from immunoSEQ multiplex PCR; TCRdb stores just in-frame clones and leaves some out. V, J and clone size reflect that table, while D and trimming were determined from the DNA. The table includes 240,000 or so clones, about 83% detected once. The V end lost 5 bases, the J end lost 5 bases, and 9 bases lay between the germline ends. This CDR3 comprises 12 residues. V is TRBV12-3 or TRBV12-4 and J is TRBJ1-1, with a possible D match to TRBD1 (6 bases). The clonotype comes from a young man who had recovered from COVID-19. What was sequenced was peripheral blood. CDR3 region: CASSPRGTEAFF. CDR3 nucleotides: TGTGCCAGCAGTCCAAGGGGGACTGAAGCTTTCTTT.